These 17 T cell receptor beta chains came from one sample sequenced in a study of post-analysis software for immune sequencing data. Study-wide results and limits: When patients were compared with controls, about 5 TRBV segments were more frequent, TRBV5-6, TRBV5-1 and TRBV20-1 among them.

Prepared TCR beta cDNA libraries contained unique molecular identifiers. TCRdb reprocessed the PCR reads with MiXCR, giving one entry per CDR3 protein. The sample contains hundreds of thousands of distinct CDR3 sequences, 25% to 30% of which appear only once. The antigens these receptors bind are not known. Sequencing was performed on blood. The receptors originated from a girl aged 5-17 years with multiple sclerosis.

This clonotype occurred a few times. The chain has TRBV7-8 and TRBJ1-5; D may be TRBD1 (6 bases). Trimming removed 6 bases from V and 2 bases from J, with 14 bases in between. The CDR3 has 15 amino acids. CDR1 and CDR2 from the germline V gene are SGHVS and FQNEAQ. This chain's CDR3 is CASSHREGGNQPQHF. The CDR3 nucleotides are TGTGCCAGCAGTCACAGGGAGGGAGGCAATCAGCCCCAGCATTTT.

The gene calls are TRBV29-1 and TRBJ2-3, with D unresolved. Deletions cut 0 bases from V and 6 bases from J, with 7 bases between. CDR3 size: 12 residues. CDR1 is SQVTM, CDR2 ANQGSEA, per germline. The CDR3 DNA sequence: TGCAGCGTTGAAGAGGATGGGGATACGCAGTATTTT. Protein product: CSVEEDGDTQYF.

The CDR3 here is CASSDNAGGYGYTF. Written as DNA, the CDR3 is TGTGCCAGCAGTGATAACGCCGGGGGCTATGGCTACACCTTC. The rearrangement joins TRBV25-1 to TRBJ1-2; possible D gene TRBD1, 5 bases. The CDR3 is 14 residues long. The V end was cut by 3 bases, the J end by 4 bases, with 12 bases between. Germline loops: CDR1 MGHDK, CDR2 SYGVNS.

This clonotype was picked up many times. The rearrangement links TRBV7-9 to TRBJ2-3; no clear D. Trimming shortened V by 6 bases and J by 1 base, and 11 bases separated the two germline ends. Germline V CDR1 and CDR2: SEHNR, FQNEAQ (reference sequence). The CDR3 runs to 14 residues. The CDR3, as DNA: TGTGCCAGCAGTCCCATCTACGGCACAGATACGCAGTATTTT. This encodes CASSPIYGTDTQYF.

V usage is TRBV29-1 and J usage is TRBJ2-1; D tentatively fits TRBD1 or TRBD2 (5 bases each). Trimming took off 1 base at V and 2 bases at J, with 9 bases between the two ends. The CDR3 runs 14 residues. Germline V lookup: CDR1 SQVTM, CDR2 ANQGSEA. CDR3 bases: TGCAGCGTTGAAGGCTGGGGGACCTACAATGAGCAGTTCTTC. Protein product: CSVEGWGTYNEQFF.

This clonotype was found a few times. CDR3 region: CASSLLAMPGNIQYF. CDR3 nucleotides: TGTGCCAGCAGCTTACTAGCTATGCCGGGAAACATTCAGTACTTC. The chain has TRBV7-2 and TRBJ2-4, with a tentative D call TRBD2 (5 bases). The CDR3 runs to 15 residues. V lost 2 bases and J lost 6, with 14 bases in between. CDR1 and CDR2 from the germline V gene are SGHTA and FQGNSA.

This chain uses TRBV7-2 with TRBJ1-2, with 8 bases matching TRBD1. Per germline, CDR1 SGHTA and CDR2 FQGNSA. CDR3 length: 16 residues. Losses at the gene ends were 1 base for V and 3 bases for J; bases not matched to a gene: 7. Written as DNA, the CDR3 is TGTGCCAGCAGCTTAGAGCAGTCAGGGGGCTACTATGGCTACACCTTC. Translation gives CASSLEQSGGYYGYTF.

The chain employs TRBV29-1 and TRBJ1-5; D unclear. Between the trimmed V and J ends, which lost 3 bases and 0 bases, there was a span of 6 bases. Germline CDR1 is SQVTM and CDR2 is ANQGSEA. This CDR3 region has 13 residues. CDR3 in amino acids: CSVDGSSNQPQHF. CDR3 coding DNA: TGCAGCGTTGACGGAAGTAGCAATCAGCCCCAGCATTTT.

This clonotype came up many times. The chain employs TRBV5-1 and TRBJ2-5; D tentatively fits TRBD1 or TRBD2 (5 bases each). Germline loops: CDR1 SGHRS, CDR2 YFSETQ. V lost 3 bases, J lost 11 bases, and 20 bases lay in between. The CDR3 consists of 14 residues. CDR3 protein: CASSWGPSQNGQYF. The CDR3 DNA reads as TGCGCCAGCAGCTGGGGACCGTCTCAGAATGGGCAGTACTTC.

The gene calls are TRBV28 and TRBJ1-3; D may be TRBD1 (5 bases). With 4 bases removed from V and 1 base from J, the gap between germline ends came to 5 bases. CDR1 and CDR2 (germline): MDHEN, SYDVKM. The CDR3 loop spans 13 amino acids. Here the CDR3 reads CASSWGSGNTIYF. DNA of the CDR3: TGTGCCAGCAGTTGGGGGTCTGGAAACACCATATATTTT.

This chain connects TRBV3-1 to TRBJ2-3; 13 bases line up with TRBD2. Per germline, CDR1 LGHDT and CDR2 YNNKEL (reference sequence). Unmatched junction bases numbered 5, after V lost 0 bases and J lost 5 bases. The CDR3 covers 17 residues. CDR3 coding DNA: TGTGCCAGCAGCCAAGAAATTTGGACTAGCGGGAGAGATACGCAGTATTTT. Protein sequence: CASSQEIWTSGRDTQYF.

For this clonotype: This CDR3 fails to terminate in the conserved phenylalanine or tryptophan, so it likely reflects a read error. The chain combines TRBV29-1 with TRBJ1-1; tentatively, D is TRBD1 (6 bases). Trimming pared 4 bases from V and 1 base from J, leaving 16 bases between. This CDR3 has 15 amino acids. Per germline, CDR1 SQVTM and CDR2 ANQGSEA. DNA for the CDR3: TGCAGCGTTGTAGACAGGAGCAAACAGAACACTGAAGCTTTCTAT. It translates to CSVVDRSKQNTEAFY.

The J gene is TRBJ1-5, the V gene TRBV12-3 or TRBV12-4, with a weak D call TRBD1 (6 bases). The CDR3 has 18 amino acids. Trimming stripped 4 bases from V and 0 bases from J, with 19 bases between. CDR3 coding DNA: TGTGCCAGCAGTTCCAGGGGAGCAGACCCATATAGCAATCAGCCCCAGCATTTT. Its protein is CASSSRGADPYSNQPQHF.

This clonotype was picked up a small number of times. V is TRBV29-1 and J is TRBJ2-3; TRBD1 might be the D (6 bases). From germline, CDR1 is SQVTM and CDR2 ANQGSEA. Trimming removed 3 bases at V and 6 bases at J, with 16 bases between. The CDR3 spans 14 residues. CDR3 amino acids: CSVDVGGQGDTQYF. CDR3 DNA: TGCAGCGTTGATGTAGGTGGGCAGGGGGATACGCAGTATTTT.

V is TRBV5-1 and J is TRBJ2-5; TRBD1 aligns across 7 bases. The CDR3 has 17 amino acids. V lost 3 bases and J lost 5; bases outside the gene matches: 16. Germline V CDR1 and CDR2: SGHRS, YFSETQ. As DNA, the CDR3 is TGCGCCAGCAGCTGGACCGGAGGACAGGCTGGAGCGGAGACCCAGTACTTC. Encoded protein: CASSWTGGQAGAETQYF.

The V and J genes are TRBV29-1 and TRBJ2-6; either TRBD1 or TRBD2 may fit D (5 bases each). Germline assignment: CDR1 SQVTM and CDR2 ANQGSEA. Trimming pared 4 bases from V and 4 bases from J, leaving 11 bases between. There are 14 residues in the CDR3. CDR3 sequence reads: CSVGGGSGANVLTF. The DNA for the CDR3 is TGCAGCGTTGGTGGGGGTTCCGGGGCCAACGTCCTGACTTTC. The entire variable domain, with the rest obtained from reference TRBV29-1 and TRBJ2-6, is as follows: SAVISQKPSRDICQRGTSLTIQCQVDSQVTMMFWYRQQPGQSLTLIATANQGSEATYESGFVIDKFPISRPNLTFSTLTVSNMSPEDSSIYLCSVGGGSGANVLTFGAGSRLTVL.

The rearrangement links TRBV6-6 to TRBJ2-3; TRBD2 matches 13 bases. With 4 bases clipped from V and 10 bases from J, the junction kept 8 bases outside the gene matches. Germline values: CDR1 MNHNY, CDR2 SVGAGI (reference sequence). The CDR3 length is 15 residues. As DNA, the CDR3 is TGTGCCAGCAGTTCCCCCGGGACTAGCGGGAAGGCGCAGTATTTT. It is translated as CASSSPGTSGKAQYF.